The text below deals with one T cell receptor (beta chain). This CDR3 has 13 amino acids. The germline V gene encodes CDR1 DFQATT and CDR2 SNEGSKA (reference sequence). Trimming shortened V by 3 bases and J by 4 bases, and 12 bases separated the two germline ends. The source of the sample is a study of blood T cell repertoires in COVID-19. Study-wide context: Samples representing acute and convalescent COVID-19 were sourced from the United States, Italy and Spain.

Assay: immunoSEQ multiplex PCR; the TCRdb copy retains only in-frame clones and omits some. The repertoire has a few hundred thousand clones, approximately 90% of them found once; the top ten carry 12%. This TCR came from a woman aged 55-75 years with acute or convalescent COVID-19. The sample was peripheral blood. The chain couples TRBV20-1 to TRBJ1-1; D gene ambiguous. This CDR3 is CSASEGRGTEAFF. CDR3 nucleotide sequence: TGCAGTGCTAGTGAAGGGCGGGGCACTGAAGCTTTCTTT.